The subject of this entry is one T cell receptor (beta chain). Its antigen is as yet unknown. These data come from a study of cytotoxic CD8 clonotypes in ibrutinib-treated CLL. Only in-frame clones appear in the TCRdb table, and some are missing; sequencing was by immunoSEQ multiplex PCR. Here the sample spans about 140,000 clones, around 93% being singletons. The V gene's germline CDR1 is KGHSH and CDR2 LQKENI. Trimming pared 4 bases from V and 4 bases from J, leaving 22 bases between. The CDR3 spans 17 residues. General study points: Public clonotypes showed up rarely, and on treatment they shrank or held steady.

The material was PBMCs, obtained after 12 months of ibrutinib treatment. The sequence derives from a human donor with chronic lymphocytic leukemia. The J gene is TRBJ1-1, the V gene TRBV18, with D perhaps matching TRBD1 (6 bases). The chain's CDR3 is CASSQSPVGAGGTEAFF. In DNA form, the CDR3 reads TGTGCCAGCTCACAATCTCCCGTGGGGGCTGGGGGCACTGAAGCTTTCTTT.